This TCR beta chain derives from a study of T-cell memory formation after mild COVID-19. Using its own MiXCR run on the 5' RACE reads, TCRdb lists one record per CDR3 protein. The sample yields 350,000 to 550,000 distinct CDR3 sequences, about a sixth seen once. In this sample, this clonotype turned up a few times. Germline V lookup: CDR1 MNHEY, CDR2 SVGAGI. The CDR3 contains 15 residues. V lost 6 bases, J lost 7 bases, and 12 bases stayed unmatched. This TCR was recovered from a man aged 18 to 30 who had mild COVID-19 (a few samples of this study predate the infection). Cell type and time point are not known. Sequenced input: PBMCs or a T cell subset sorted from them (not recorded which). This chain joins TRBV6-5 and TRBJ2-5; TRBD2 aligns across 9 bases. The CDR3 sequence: CASSTPLRGGLTQYF. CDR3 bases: TGTGCCAGCAGCACTCCCCTGCGGGGGGGCTTGACCCAGTACTTC.